These T cell receptor beta chains were read from a single sample in a study of blood T cell repertoires in COVID-19. Data came from immunoSEQ multiplex PCR; TCRdb stores just in-frame clones and leaves some out. The repertoire consists of around 200,000 clones, with roughly 89% occurring once and the leading ten covering over 3.5%. Sequenced input: peripheral blood. The receptors were gathered from a man between 18 and 29 years old with active or convalescent COVID-19. Both conserved end residues are part of each CDR3. A D gene is named only where the DNA matches it firmly. The size entry is marked missing in some rows and otherwise reads once, few, many or a size class.

TRBV30	NA	TRBJ2-3	NA	TGTGCCTGGGGGAGTCCCCTAAGCACAGATACGCAGTATTTT	CAWGSPLSTDTQYF
TRBV6-6	NA	TRBJ1-6	TRBD1	TGTGCCAGCAGTTACTTAGGGACAGAGACTAATTCACCCCTCCACTTT	CASSYLGTETNSPLHF
TRBV7-3	NA	TRBJ2-1	NA	TGTGCCAGCAGCTTAAACCGCGGTAGCTCCTACAATGAGCAGTTCTTC	CASSLNRGSSYNEQFF
TRBV30	NA	TRBJ1-5	NA	TGTGCCTGGAGTGGTGTAAATAGCAATCAGCCCCAGCATTTT	CAWSGVNSNQPQHF
TRBV6-1	NA	TRBJ1-2	NA	TGTGCCAGCAGTGAAGGGTTAGGAGGGGATGGCTACACCTTC	CASSEGLGGDGYTF
TRBV5-4	NA	TRBJ2-5	TRBD2	TGTGCCAGCAGCCTACGACCTAGCGGCCAAGAGACCCAGTACTTC	CASSLRPSGQETQYF
TRBV18	NA	TRBJ2-4	NA	TGTGCCAGCTCACAGGAGACTAAAAACATTCAGTACTTC	CASSQETKNIQYF
TRBV12-5	NA	TRBJ1-2	TRBD1	TGTGCTAGTGGTACCTCCGGGACAGGGCTTGGCTACACCTTC	CASGTSGTGLGYTF
TRBV18	NA	TRBJ1-6	NA	TGTGCCAGCTCACCAGGCGGGGATACACCCCTCCACTTT	CASSPGGDTPLHF
TRBV7-2	NA	TRBJ1-2	NA	TGTGCCAGCAGCCCTTGGGCAGCTAACTATGGCTACACCTTC	CASSPWAANYGYTF
TRBV6-1	few	TRBJ1-5	TRBD1	TGTGCCAGCAGTGAACGCACAGGGGTTTATGGTCAGCCCCAGCATTTT	CASSERTGVYGQPQHF
TRBV5-1	few	TRBJ2-1	NA	TGCGCCAGCAGCTTAGACTATTGGGAGCAGTTCTTC	CASSLDYWEQFF
TRBV7-6	NA	TRBJ2-3	TRBD2	TGTGCCAGCAGTTCGATCCCACTAGCGGGGGGCACAGATACGCAGTATTTT	CASSSIPLAGGTDTQYF
TRBV29-1	NA	TRBJ1-1	NA	TGCAGCGTTGAACCGGAGCAAGAGACTGAAGCTTTCTTT	CSVEPEQETEAFF
TRBV11-3	NA	TRBJ2-7	TRBD1	TGTGCCAGCAGCCTGCAGGGGGCTATAGACGAGCAGTACTTC	CASSLQGAIDEQYF
TRBV18	NA	TRBJ1-5	NA	TGTGCCAGCTCACCAGACAGATATAGCAATCAGCCCCAGCATTTT	CASSPDRYSNQPQHF
TRBV24-1	NA	TRBJ2-5	NA	TGTGCCACCAGTGATTTTAGTCAAACCCAAGAGACCCAGTACTTC	CATSDFSQTQETQYF
TRBV2	once	TRBJ2-1	NA	TGTGCCAGCAGTGAGGGGCTGATGAGTTGGGGTAGTGAGCAGTTCTTC	CASSEGLMSWGSEQFF
TRBV5-1	NA	TRBJ1-3	NA	TGCGCCAGCAGCCCTTTATCGCGTCTCTCTGGAAACACCATATATTTT	CASSPLSRLSGNTIYF